Each of the 8 T cell receptor beta chains below was sequenced from the same sample in a study of CD8 T cells in Susac syndrome. After extraction with the RNeasy kit, roughly 0.5 to 1 ug of the RNA was reverse transcribed using random hexamers. TCRdb itself ran the immunoSEQ multiplex PCR reads through MiXCR, one entry per CDR3 protein. The sample carries 70,000 to 100,000 distinct CDR3 sequences, 85% to 95% recorded once. Sequenced input: CD8+ T cells from PBMCs. These receptors were collected from a human donor in good health.

The rearrangement uses TRBV7-2 and TRBJ2-1; D gene unclear. The CDR3 spans 14 residues. V dropped 8 bases and J dropped 0 bases, with 11 bases sitting between them. Germline CDR1 and CDR2: SGHTA and FQGNSA. CDR3 amino acids: CASDSENSYNEQFF. Here the CDR3 DNA reads TGTGCCAGCGATTCGGAGAACTCCTACAATGAGCAGTTCTTC.

This clonotype was detected only once. The rearrangement links TRBV2 to TRBJ2-7; 10 bases are a match to TRBD1. This CDR3 is 13 amino acids long. CDR1 SNHLY and CDR2 FYNNEI come from the germline V gene. Trimming removed 8 bases from V and 7 bases from J; junction bases left unmatched: 8. The CDR3 sequence: CASLGTGVWEQYF. DNA for the CDR3: TGTGCCAGCCTTGGGACAGGGGTTTGGGAGCAGTACTTC.

V usage is TRBV7-8 and J usage is TRBJ2-1; D is ambiguous. V was pared by 6 bases and J by 2 bases, with 14 bases between. The CDR3 contains 15 residues. CDR1 is SGHVS, CDR2 FQNEAQ, per germline. CDR3 nucleotides: TGTGCCAGCAGTTCGGAAGACTGGACCTACAATGAGCAGTTCTTC. Its protein product is CASSSEDWTYNEQFF.

The chain couples TRBV24-1 to TRBJ2-2; D is unclear. The V and J ends lost 4 bases and 5 bases respectively, with 10 bases between them. Germline lookup yields CDR1 KGHDR and CDR2 SFDVKD. The CDR3 has 14 amino acids. The CDR3 region is CATSDSSETGELFF. CDR3 sequence (DNA): TGTGCCACCAGTGACTCGTCGGAGACCGGGGAGCTGTTTTTT.

The chain links TRBV10-1 to TRBJ2-6; D unclear. With 5 bases removed from V and 5 bases from J, the gap between germline ends came to 22 bases. Per the germline V gene, CDR1 is WNHNN and CDR2 is SYGVQD (reference sequence). This CDR3 region has 18 residues. Written as DNA, the CDR3 is TGCGCCAGCAGTTCCCACTTAATCGCACAAAGTCGGGCCAACGTCCTGACTTTC. Its protein product is CASSSHLIAQSRANVLTF.

The chain is built from TRBV27 and TRBJ2-7; 8 nucleotides agree with TRBD2. V lost 2 bases to trimming and J lost 2 bases; unmatched junction nucleotides: 2. CDR3 length equals 14 residues. Germline lookup yields CDR1 MNHEY and CDR2 SMNVEV (reference sequence). The chain's CDR3 is CASSLRGGTYEQYF. In DNA form, the CDR3 reads TGTGCCAGCAGTTTACGGGGGGGAACCTACGAGCAGTACTTC.

This clonotype occurred once. This sequence joins TRBV20-1 and TRBJ1-2, with 8 positions matching TRBD1. This CDR3 is built from 13 residues. J gave up 3 bases and V 3 bases, and 3 bases lay outside the gene matches. Per germline, CDR1 DFQATT and CDR2 SNEGSKA (reference sequence). The DNA of the CDR3 is TGCAGTGCTAGTAGACAGGGGCACTATGGCTACACCTTC. Translation: CSASRQGHYGYTF.

The chain links TRBV5-4 to TRBJ2-7; 9 nucleotides line up with TRBD1. This CDR3 has 14 residues. Germline lookup yields CDR1 SGHNT and CDR2 YYREEE (reference sequence). V shed 5 bases and J 5 bases; nucleotides not matched to a gene: 8. The CDR3 region is CASRHTGGSDEQYF. In DNA, the CDR3 is TGTGCCAGCAGGCATACAGGGGGCTCGGACGAGCAGTACTTC.